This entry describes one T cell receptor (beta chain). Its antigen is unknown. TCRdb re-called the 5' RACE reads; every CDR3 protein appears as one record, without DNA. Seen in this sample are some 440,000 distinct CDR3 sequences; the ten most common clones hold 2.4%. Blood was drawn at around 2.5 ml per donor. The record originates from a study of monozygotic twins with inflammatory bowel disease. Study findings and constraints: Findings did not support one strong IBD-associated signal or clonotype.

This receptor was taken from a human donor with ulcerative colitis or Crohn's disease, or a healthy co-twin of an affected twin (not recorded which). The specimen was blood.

CDR3 protein: CASSLQGANTIYF. The chain uses TRBV19 and TRBJ1-3; checking the TCRdb D call of TRBD1 is not possible without DNA. The germline gives CDR1 LNHDA, CDR2 SQIVND (reference sequence). This CDR3 region has 13 residues.